This TCR beta chain was sequenced in a study of identical twins. This clonotype was seen only a few times. Germline V gene lookup returns CDR1 SGHVS and CDR2 FQNEAQ. The CDR3 length is 15 residues. V was cut by 2 bases and J by 5 bases, with 12 bases left in between. TCRdb independently ran MiXCR on the 5' RACE reads; one entry per CDR3 protein. Seen here are 550,000 to 700,000 distinct CDR3 sequences, approximately 10% observed once, and the top ten hold approximately 3.2%. The same data also contributed to another study, on yellow fever vaccine responses in identical twins.

The clonotype originates from a young woman in good health. The sequenced material came from PBMCs. The chain links TRBV7-8 to TRBJ1-4; possibly TRBD1 for D (6 bases). CDR3 DNA: TGTGCCAGCAGCTTATACACAGGGCCAAATGAAAAACTGTTTTTT. This codes for CASSLYTGPNEKLFF.